The 5 T cell receptor beta chains below all came from one sample that was sequenced in a study of shared clonotypes between healthy human individuals (TCRdb year 2020). The library was made by the immunoSEQ multiplex PCR assay. TCRdb took this table from immuneACCESS and kept in-frame rearrangements with V and J called. Such tables lack part of the clones; where checked against another copy, unresolved V genes explain under half of the gap, and the rest is unexplained. Recorded for this sample are over 2 million clones; about 95% of them occurred a single time. The top ten clonotypes cover around 1.1% of the sample. For the CD8 naive samples, CD45RO-negative cells were positively selected for CCR7, yielding a CD45RA+CCR7+ population from which TemRA cells were excluded. Material for sequencing was naive CD8+ T cells sorted from blood. The cell subset or site label corresponds to: CD45RA+CCR7+. These TCRs come from a man aged 18 to 30 in good health.

The sample holds one count of this clone. The V call is TRBV19, the J call TRBJ2-3; 8 positions agree with TRBD2. Germline CDR1 reads LNHDA; CDR2 reads SQIVND (reference sequence). V dropped 1 base and J dropped 5; count of bases not matched to a gene: 5. The CDR3 contains 15 residues. This CDR3 is CASSIVVTSGDTQYF. The CDR3 nucleotides read TGTGCCAGTAGTATAGTCGTCACTAGCGGAGATACGCAGTATTTT.

The rearrangement links TRBV5-6 to TRBJ2-7; 8 bases are a match to TRBD1. The germline V gene encodes CDR1 SGHDT and CDR2 YYEEEE. The CDR3 length is 14 residues. The junction had 5 bases not matched to a gene; V was cut back by 3 bases and J by 3 bases. The CDR3 DNA reads TGTGCCAGCAGCTCCGGGACAGGCGACTACGAGCAGTACTTC. This translates into CASSSGTGDYEQYF.

CDR3 protein: CASSTSGNHNEQFF. CDR3 coding DNA: TGTGCCAGCAGCACTAGCGGAAATCACAATGAGCAGTTCTTC. This sequence joins TRBV27 and TRBJ2-1, with TRBD2 matching 8 bases. V lost 6 bases to trimming and J lost 5 bases; unmatched junction nucleotides: 6. Germline V gene lookup returns CDR1 MNHEY and CDR2 SMNVEV (reference sequence). The CDR3 loop spans 14 amino acids.

The V call is TRBV6-5, the J call TRBJ1-2; TRBD1 agrees at 9 bases. Germline trimming cut 4 bases from V and 7 bases from J; bases unmatched to any gene: 7. The CDR3 has 14 amino acids. Germline-derived CDR1 and CDR2 are MNHEY and SVGAGI. The CDR3 reads CASSFLDRGGGYTF. The CDR3 DNA reads as TGTGCCAGCAGTTTTCTTGACAGGGGGGGTGGCTACACCTTC.

V usage is TRBV6-5 and J usage is TRBJ2-5; 9 nucleotides match TRBD1. CDR3 length: 14 amino acids. Unmatched junction bases numbered 10, after V lost 7 bases and J lost 7 bases. CDR1 and CDR2 (germline): MNHEY, SVGAGI. This CDR3 reads CASTSDRGEWTQYF. The CDR3 coding sequence is TGTGCCAGCACTTCGGACAGGGGTGAATGGACCCAGTACTTC.